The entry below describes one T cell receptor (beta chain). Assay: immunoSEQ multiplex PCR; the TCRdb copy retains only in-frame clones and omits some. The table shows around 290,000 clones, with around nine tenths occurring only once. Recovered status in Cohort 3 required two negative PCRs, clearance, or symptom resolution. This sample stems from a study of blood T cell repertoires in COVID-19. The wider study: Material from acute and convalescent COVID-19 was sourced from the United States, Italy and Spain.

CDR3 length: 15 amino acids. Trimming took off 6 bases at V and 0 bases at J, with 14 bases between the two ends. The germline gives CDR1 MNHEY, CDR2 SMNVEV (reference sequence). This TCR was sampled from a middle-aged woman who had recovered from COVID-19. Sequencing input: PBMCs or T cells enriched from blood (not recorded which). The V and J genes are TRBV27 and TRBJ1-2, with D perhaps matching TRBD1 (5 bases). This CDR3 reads CASRSTVPTNYGYTF. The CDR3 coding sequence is TGTGCCAGCAGGTCGACAGTTCCAACTAACTATGGCTACACCTTC.